The 29 T cell receptor beta chains in this list originate from one sample, sequenced in a study of technical replicates of blood from several donors. Assay used: immunoSEQ multiplex PCR; TCRdb lists only in-frame clones, some missing. The sample carries about 76,000 clones, 65% to 90% recorded once. The source material was PBMCs. Source of these receptors: a human donor in good health. Some clones in this sample may be carry-over from other donors' samples.

This sequence joins TRBV5-5 and TRBJ2-7; 9 bases are a match to TRBD1. Trimming at V came to 5 bases and at J to 3 bases, leaving 6 bases not matched to a gene. CDR3 length equals 14 residues. The germline CDR1 and CDR2 sequences are SGHKS and YYEKEE (reference sequence). CDR3 sequence (DNA): TGTGCCAGCAGACGAGGGGACAGGGTCTACGAGCAGTACTTC. This translates into CASRRGDRVYEQYF.

The chain joins TRBV4-3 to TRBJ1-1, with D possibly being TRBD1 (6 bases). CDR1 and CDR2 from the germline V gene are LGHNA and YSLEER. This CDR3 is 15 amino acids long. V was clipped by 2 bases and J by 0 bases, with 10 bases between them. This CDR3 is CASSQLNRVNTEAFF. The CDR3 bases are TGCGCCAGCAGCCAATTAAACAGGGTGAACACTGAAGCTTTCTTT.

A few counts support this clone. The V call is TRBV7-2, the J call TRBJ2-1; TRBD2 aligns across 7 bases. With V trimmed by 2 bases and J by 3 bases, 4 bases remained unmatched. Germline V lookup: CDR1 SGHTA, CDR2 FQGNSA. CDR3 length equals 15 residues. CDR3 amino acids: CASSLQTGGYNEQFF. As DNA, the CDR3 is TGTGCCAGCAGCTTACAAACGGGGGGCTACAATGAGCAGTTCTTC. The entire variable domain, with the rest obtained from reference TRBV7-2 and TRBJ2-1, is as follows: GAGVSQSPSNKVTEKGKDVELRCDPISGHTALYWYRQSLGQGLEFLIYFQGNSAPDKSGLPSDRFSAERTGGSVSTLTIQRTQQEDSAVYLCASSLQTGGYNEQFFGPGTRLTVL.

The genes are TRBV5-6 and TRBJ2-2, with D unresolved. Trimming stripped 1 base from V and 4 bases from J, with 11 bases between. Germline CDR1 and CDR2: SGHDT and YYEEEE. The CDR3 has 15 amino acids. CDR3 DNA: TGTGCCAGCAGCTTGTTGAGCCCCACCACCGGGGAGCTGTTTTTT. Its protein is CASSLLSPTTGELFF. The full variable domain, its missing parts supplied by reference TRBV5-6 and TRBJ2-2, is DAGVTQSPTHLIKTRGQQVTLRCSPKSGHDTVSWYQQALGQGPQFIFQYYEEEERQRGNFPDRFSGHQFPNYSSELNVNALLLGDSALYLCASSLLSPTTGELFFGEGSRLTVL.

This clone was recorded once. This CDR3 is also generated by other DNA sequences in the sample. The chain links TRBV9 to TRBJ2-7; a possible D gene is TRBD2 (6 bases). This CDR3 region has 12 residues. The V end was cut by 5 bases, the J end by 4 bases, with 10 bases between. CDR1 and CDR2 from the germline V gene are SGDLS and YYNGEE. CDR3 loop: CASSRGGYEQYF. CDR3 bases: TGTGCCAGCAGTAGGGGAGGTTACGAGCAGTACTTC.

The V call is TRBV10-3, the J call TRBJ2-1; TRBD2 matches 12 bases. In germline, CDR1 is ENHRY, CDR2 SYGVKD. The junction had 10 bases not matched to a gene; V was cut back by 4 bases and J by 0 bases. CDR3 length equals 19 residues. CDR3 in DNA: TGTGCCATCAGTGTAGCACTAGCGGGGGGTAAGAGCTCCTACAATGAGCAGTTCTTC. Translation gives CAISVALAGGKSSYNEQFF.

The chain is built from TRBV30 and TRBJ2-2; TRBD2 matches at 12 bases. The CDR3 consists of 16 residues. V lost 5 bases to trimming and J lost 6 bases; unmatched junction nucleotides: 10. CDR1 and CDR2 (germline): GTSNPN, SVGIG (reference sequence). For the CDR3, the DNA is TGTGCCTGGCATAAACTAGCGGGAGGTGTGCCCGGGGAGCTGTTTTTT. Protein: CAWHKLAGGVPGELFF.

V and J are TRBV9 and TRBJ2-3; weak D call: TRBD1 (6 bases). V lost 0 bases, J lost 3 bases, and 23 bases lay in between. This CDR3 contains 19 residues. Germline CDR1 and CDR2: SGDLS and YYNGEE. For the CDR3, the DNA is TGTGCCAGCAGCGTAGAGGGCGGTCCCCGGCAGGGGAGTACAGATACGCAGTATTTT. Its translation: CASSVEGGPRQGSTDTQYF.

The chain links TRBV7-9 to TRBJ2-7, with a tentative D call TRBD2 (6 bases). The germline V and J ends were trimmed by 4 bases and 2 bases, with 15 bases remaining between them. The germline V gene has CDR1 SEHNR and CDR2 FQNEAQ (reference sequence). The length of the CDR3 is 15 residues. As DNA, the CDR3 is TGTGCCAGCAGCTCCCCTTGGAGGGATACCTACGAGCAGTACTTC. Its protein is CASSSPWRDTYEQYF.

This chain joins TRBV6-5 and TRBJ2-3, with 9 bases identical to TRBD2. The germline V gene has CDR1 MNHEY and CDR2 SVGAGI. Unmatched junction bases numbered 5, after V lost 4 bases and J lost 0 bases. This CDR3 is 16 amino acids long. CDR3 protein: CASSFTSGLSTDTQYF. Written as DNA, the CDR3 is TGTGCCAGCAGTTTCACTAGCGGGCTTAGCACAGATACGCAGTATTTT.

The rearrangement links TRBV7-8 to TRBJ2-7, with 8 nucleotides matching TRBD2. In germline, CDR1 is SGHVS, CDR2 FQNEAQ. The ends lost 5 bases at V and 2 bases at J; junction bases unmatched: 5. CDR3 length: 14 amino acids. The CDR3 loop is CASSDLAGPYEQYF. The CDR3 coding sequence is TGTGCCAGCAGCGACCTAGCGGGCCCCTACGAGCAGTACTTC.

The gene calls are TRBV10-3 and TRBJ1-5; D unresolved. The CDR3 extends over 16 amino acids. V was pared by 4 bases and J by 3 bases, with 16 bases between. The germline V gene encodes CDR1 ENHRY and CDR2 SYGVKD. The CDR3: CAISANRGGNNQPQHF. In nucleotides, the CDR3 is TGTGCCATCAGTGCTAATCGGGGAGGGAACAATCAGCCCCAGCATTTT.

The chain is built from TRBV5-4 and TRBJ2-7; 11 nucleotides align to TRBD2. CDR1 and CDR2 (germline): SGHNT, YYREEE (reference sequence). V lost 4 bases and J lost 6; bases outside the gene matches: 9. The CDR3 is made up of 15 amino acids. CDR3 bases: TGTGCCAGCAGCCCAGGGGGGACTAGCGGTCGCGAGCAGTACTTC. It encodes CASSPGGTSGREQYF.

This clone was seen a handful of times. The rearrangement joins TRBV9 to TRBJ1-1; D is uncertain. CDR1 is SGDLS, CDR2 YYNGEE, per germline. V was clipped by 1 base and J by 2 bases, with 9 bases between them. The CDR3 sequence is 14 residues long. Here the CDR3 reads CASSVRTLNTEAFF. The CDR3 bases are TGTGCCAGCAGCGTAAGAACATTAAACACTGAAGCTTTCTTT.

This chain uses TRBV4-3 with TRBJ2-4; D might be TRBD2 (7 bases). This CDR3 has 14 amino acids. The germline gives CDR1 LGHNA, CDR2 YSLEER. Trimming removed 3 bases at V and 6 bases at J, with 12 bases between. The CDR3 reads CASSQRRGGNIQYF. The CDR3 DNA is TGCGCCAGCAGCCAGAGGAGGGGGGGAAACATTCAGTACTTC.

The chain carries TRBV29-1 and TRBJ1-1, with 8 bases matching TRBD1. The CDR3 loop spans 13 amino acids. Germline V gives CDR1 SQVTM, CDR2 ANQGSEA. The V segment lost 5 bases and the J segment 6 bases; nucleotides outside the gene matches: 8. CDR3 amino acids: CSVPTGALAEAFF. The CDR3 DNA is TGCAGCGTTCCGACAGGGGCGTTGGCTGAAGCTTTCTTT.

This chain uses TRBV7-2 with TRBJ2-3, with 8 bases aligning to TRBD2. Germline V gene lookup returns CDR1 SGHTA and CDR2 FQGNSA. The V gene end was trimmed by 5 bases and the J gene end by 6 bases; junction bases not matched to a gene: 7. This CDR3 is 14 amino acids long. Written as DNA, the CDR3 is TGTGCCAGCAGCAAAGGACTAGCAGGGGATACGCAGTATTTT. This translates into CASSKGLAGDTQYF. The variable domain in full, with the rest retrieved from reference TRBV7-2 and TRBJ2-3, is GAGVSQSPSNKVTEKGKDVELRCDPISGHTALYWYRQSLGQGLEFLIYFQGNSAPDKSGLPSDRFSAERTGGSVSTLTIQRTQQEDSAVYLCASSKGLAGDTQYFGPGTRLTVL.

This clone occurred a few times. V usage is TRBV27 and J usage is TRBJ1-1; D is undetermined. This CDR3 has 13 amino acids. Trimming shortened V by 7 bases and J by 6 bases, and 15 bases separated the two germline ends. From germline, CDR1 is MNHEY and CDR2 SMNVEV (reference sequence). The DNA of the CDR3 is TGTGCCAGCACCTCTCTTGGGCCGGCTGAAGCTTTCTTT. Residues: CASTSLGPAEAFF.

The chain couples TRBV28 to TRBJ1-1; 7 bases agree with TRBD1. V shed 3 bases, J shed 8 bases, and the junction held 0 bases outside the gene matches. The CDR3 runs 11 residues. CDR1 is MDHEN and CDR2 is SYDVKM in the germline V gene. Here the CDR3 reads CASSLTGEAFF. The CDR3 region has the DNA TGTGCCAGCAGTTTGACAGGGGAAGCTTTCTTT.

This chain uses TRBV7-9 with TRBJ1-4; maybe TRBD1 (5 bases). Per germline, CDR1 SEHNR and CDR2 FQNEAQ (reference sequence). Trimming cost V 3 bases and J 10 bases, with 12 bases left between them. The CDR3 consists of 13 residues. The CDR3, as DNA: TGTGCCAGCAGCTTGGGGCCGGGGGGAAAACTGTTTTTT. Translated, it gives CASSLGPGGKLFF.

This clone was seen a single time. This sequence joins TRBV6-5 and TRBJ1-5, with no clear D. The CDR3 is 13 residues long. Trimming stripped 2 bases from V and 1 base from J, with 3 bases between. Germline lookup yields CDR1 MNHEY and CDR2 SVGAGI. CDR3 region: CASSYQSNQPQHF. The CDR3 coding sequence is TGTGCCAGCAGTTACCAGAGCAATCAGCCCCAGCATTTT.

This sequence joins TRBV19 and TRBJ2-1; perhaps TRBD2 as D (6 bases). Between the trimmed V and J ends, which lost 4 bases and 7 bases, there was a span of 17 bases. Looked up from germline, CDR1 is LNHDA and CDR2 is SQIVND (reference sequence). There are 15 residues in the CDR3. The CDR3 DNA reads as TGTGCCAGTAGTACCCGGCAGGGAGGTAGGAATGAGCAGTTCTTC. It is translated as CASSTRQGGRNEQFF.

The chain employs TRBV30 and TRBJ2-7, with 7 bases that match TRBD1. The CDR3 has 13 residues. Germline trimming cut 2 bases from V and 2 bases from J; bases unmatched to any gene: 3. Germline CDR1 GTSNPN, CDR2 SVGIG (reference sequence). The CDR3 protein is CAWSLGTAYEQYF. CDR3 bases: TGTGCCTGGAGTCTAGGGACAGCCTACGAGCAGTACTTC.

This sequence joins TRBV7-3 and TRBJ2-2; a weak D match, TRBD1 (5 bases). The germline CDR1 and CDR2 sequences are SGHTA and FQGTGA. V was cut by 5 bases and J by 0 bases, with 13 bases left in between. CDR3 length: 16 amino acids. The CDR3 region has the DNA TGTGCCAGCAGCAGGCAGGGTCCGGCGAACACCGGGGAGCTGTTTTTT. Translated, it gives CASSRQGPANTGELFF.

Written as DNA, the CDR3 is TGTGCCAGCAGCCCTCGGGGGGTTGTTGAAAAACTGTTTTTT. Protein: CASSPRGVVEKLFF. V gene TRBV11-2 combines with J gene TRBJ1-4, with D perhaps matching TRBD1 (5 bases). From germline, CDR1 is SGHAT and CDR2 FQNNGV. V gave up 5 bases and J gave up 7 bases, with 14 bases separating them. The CDR3 loop spans 14 amino acids.

V usage is TRBV7-9 and J usage is TRBJ1-5; 8 positions agree with TRBD1. The CDR3 has 14 amino acids. J was trimmed by 6 bases and V by 5 bases; bases with no gene match: 6. From germline, CDR1 is SEHNR and CDR2 FQNEAQ (reference sequence). The CDR3 spells CASSPQGEGQPQHF. DNA of the CDR3: TGTGCCAGCAGCCCACAGGGGGAGGGTCAGCCCCAGCATTTT.

In its sample, this clone was seen a few times. CDR3 in DNA: TGTGCCAGTAGAGCGGACAGGGATTCGGGAGGCTACACCTTC. Translating gives CASRADRDSGGYTF. The chain joins TRBV19 to TRBJ1-2; the match to TRBD1 covers 8 bases. The V segment lost 6 bases and the J segment 8 bases; nucleotides outside the gene matches: 11. Germline CDR1 LNHDA, CDR2 SQIVND (reference sequence). The CDR3 sequence is 14 residues long.

The chain uses TRBV6-6 and TRBJ1-5; D might be TRBD1 (6 bases). The length of the CDR3 is 16 residues. Deletions cut 2 bases from V and 5 bases from J, with 16 bases between. Germline V gives CDR1 MNHNY, CDR2 SVGAGI (reference sequence). The CDR3 here is CASSYGSGAQDQPQHF. The CDR3, as DNA: TGTGCCAGCAGTTACGGGTCAGGGGCGCAGGATCAGCCCCAGCATTTT.

In its sample, this clone was seen once. J is TRBJ2-1 and V is TRBV28; a weak D match, TRBD1 (6 bases). Germline V CDR1 and CDR2: MDHEN, SYDVKM. V gave up 6 bases and J gave up 15 bases, with 21 bases separating them. The CDR3 is made up of 13 amino acids. The chain's CDR3 is CASRTGGAQVRFF. DNA of the CDR3: TGTGCCAGCAGGACAGGTGGGGCCCAAGTTAGGTTCTTC.